This T cell receptor (beta chain) derives from a study of T cell clonotyping in hematopoietic cell transplantation. Overall study context: Cytoreduction preceded collection of pretransplant recipient samples.

General study points: Graft donor and pretransplant recipient Inverse Simpson Index values predicted broader posttransplant TCR diversity.

Time point here: recipient sample about 28 days before transplant, after cytoreduction. Recipients were bled about 28 days pretransplant and at posttransplant days 30, 100, 180. The assay was immunoSEQ multiplex PCR, and TCRdb's table has in-frame clones only and misses some. Among more than 70,000 clones listed, 90% to 97% were seen once. CDR3 length: 15 amino acids. The V gene end was trimmed by 3 bases and the J gene end by 8 bases; junction bases not matched to a gene: 8. In germline, CDR1 is MDHEN, CDR2 SYDVKM. This clone was seen just once. Its antigen is unidentified. This TCR was recovered from a woman aged 45-59 years with acute myeloid leukemia. Some clones in this sample may be carry-over from other donors' samples. Source: peripheral blood mononuclear cells, taken before stem cell transplant. The genes are TRBV28 and TRBJ1-4; 8 bases align to TRBD1. The CDR3 here is CASSFLDRDLEKLFF. CDR3 coding DNA: TGTGCCAGCAGTTTCCTGGACAGGGATTTGGAAAAACTGTTTTTT.